The source of this TCR beta chain is a study of cytomegalovirus exposure and HLA in healthy donors. Samples came from healthy bone marrow donors. 13 Jbeta primers and 60 Vbeta primers were used for the PCR. Sequenced by immunoSEQ multiplex PCR; TCRdb stores in-frame clones only, minus some. Of approximately 200,000 clones detected, 82% appear once; the ten largest clones hold approximately 0.092%. Germline values: CDR1 MNHEY, CDR2 SVGAGI. V lost 4 bases to trimming and J lost 1 base; unmatched junction nucleotides: 10. The CDR3 is 16 residues long. Points on this clone: Its target is not known.

Study-level points and caveats: As immune exposure information, only CMV serostatus was available. Trimming of TCR beta V- and J-genes showed a link, identified in a later analysis, to a missense DCLRE1C variant. An analysis done earlier found most TCR beta V segments productive about 87% or about 30% of the time.

What was sequenced was PBMCs. V usage is TRBV6-5 and J usage is TRBJ2-7; 7 bases agree with TRBD1. This sequence originates from a boy between 2 and 10 years old in good health and CMV-seronegative. The CDR3 loop reads CASSSTGTDVSYEQYF. The CDR3 nucleotides read TGTGCCAGCAGTTCAACCGGGACAGACGTTTCCTACGAGCAGTACTTC.